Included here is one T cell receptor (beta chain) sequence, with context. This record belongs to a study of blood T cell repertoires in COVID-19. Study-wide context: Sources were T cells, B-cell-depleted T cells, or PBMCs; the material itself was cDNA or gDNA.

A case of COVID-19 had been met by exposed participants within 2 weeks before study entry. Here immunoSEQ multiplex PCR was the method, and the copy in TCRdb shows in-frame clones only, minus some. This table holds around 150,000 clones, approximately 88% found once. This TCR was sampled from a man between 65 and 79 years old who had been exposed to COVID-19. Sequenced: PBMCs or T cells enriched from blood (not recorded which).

The CDR3 DNA reads TGTGCCAGCAGTTTATCTCTACAGTACGAGCAGTACTTC. Amino acid sequence: CASSLSLQYEQYF. The gene calls are TRBV27 and TRBJ2-7; D not certain. The CDR3 runs 13 residues. Trimming stripped 0 bases from V and 4 bases from J, with 7 bases between. From germline, CDR1 is MNHEY and CDR2 SMNVEV (reference sequence).